This TCR beta chain comes out of a study of regulatory T cells in long-lasting Graves disease. The V gene lost 2 bases and the J gene lost 2 bases, with 18 bases spanning the gap. CDR1 is MNHEY and CDR2 is SVGAGI in the germline V gene. This CDR3 contains 18 residues. Through Arm-PCR of CDR3 regions and iRepertoire HTBI primers, TCR beta libraries were built. Each CDR3 protein gets one entry after TCRdb re-called the multiplex PCR reads with MiXCR. The data contain 550,000 to 600,000 distinct CDR3 sequences, about 16% of them singletons. Time point denoted: newly diagnosed GD, antithyroid drugs for less than 3 months. PBMC-extracted RNA yielded the TCR library. General study results and limits: Accuracy could have been hurt by small sample size. Segments TRBV28, TRBJ1-2 and TRBJ2-5 showed preferential usage in persistent disease.

As to this clonotype: The antigen is not known.

These data were likewise used in another study, on T cells in Graves' hyperthyroidism and ophthalmopathy. As reported in that work: The TCR CDR3 was amplified in a first-round RT-PCR using the HTBI primer set.

This TCR derives from a man between 18 and 35 years old with Graves disease. Sample: peripheral blood mononuclear cells (PBMCs), taken at new diagnosis, from a patient treated with antithyroid drugs. The chain couples TRBV6-5 to TRBJ2-2; D tentatively reads TRBD1 or TRBD2 (6 bases each). CDR3 sequence reads: CASSYRSGARGNTGELFF. The DNA for the CDR3 is TGTGCCAGCAGTTACCGGTCGGGGGCGCGCGGAAACACCGGGGAGCTGTTTTTT.